This T cell receptor beta chain was obtained from a study of T cells in Graves' hyperthyroidism and ophthalmopathy. Researchers amplified the TCR beta CDR3 regions from RNA transcripts. Using the HTBI primer set, a first-round RT-PCR was run on the TCR CDR3. Using its own MiXCR run on the multiplex PCR reads, TCRdb lists one record per CDR3 protein. The sample consists of fewer than 600,000 distinct CDR3 sequences, approximately 15% of them appearing once. V was trimmed by 0 bases and J by 1 base, leaving 10 bases between them. Germline CDR1 reads SGDLS; CDR2 reads YYNGEE. The length of the CDR3 is 16 residues. An absence of ophthalmopathy progression within 18 months meant stable Graves' hyperthyroidism. Criteria for exclusion of patients were uncontrolled infection, other autoimmune disease, pregnancy or lactation.

This TCR came from a woman aged 18-29 years with Graves' hyperthyroidism. Input material: blood. The V and J genes are TRBV9 and TRBJ2-2; D is possibly TRBD2 (6 bases). Written as DNA, the CDR3 is TGTGCCAGCAGCGTAGTCGGGCGGGGGAACACCGGGGAGCTGTTTTTT. It translates to CASSVVGRGNTGELFF.